This T cell receptor (beta chain) is from a study of blood T cell repertoires in COVID-19. Study details: COVID-19 samples from acute and convalescent phases originated in the United States, Italy and Spain.

The CDR3 is 15 residues long. Trimming took 1 base from V and 2 from J, leaving 12 bases between them. The germline CDR1 and CDR2 sequences are KGHSH and LQKENI. Under the authors' procedure: The assay estimated nucleated cells by amplifying reference gene primers. Libraries were prepared by immunoSEQ multiplex PCR; TCRdb keeps only in-frame clonotypes and omits some of them. The DNA was the basis for D and trimming; V, J and clone size are from that table. The sample includes approximately 200,000 clones, roughly four fifths of them seen just once. This receptor was obtained from a human donor with acute or convalescent COVID-19. The donor label of this sample is uncertain. Source material: peripheral blood. The chain couples TRBV18 to TRBJ2-7; no reliable D call. In DNA form, the CDR3 reads TGTGCCAGCTCACCACTACCCCAGGTCGCCTACGAGCAGTACTTC. It translates to CASSPLPQVAYEQYF.